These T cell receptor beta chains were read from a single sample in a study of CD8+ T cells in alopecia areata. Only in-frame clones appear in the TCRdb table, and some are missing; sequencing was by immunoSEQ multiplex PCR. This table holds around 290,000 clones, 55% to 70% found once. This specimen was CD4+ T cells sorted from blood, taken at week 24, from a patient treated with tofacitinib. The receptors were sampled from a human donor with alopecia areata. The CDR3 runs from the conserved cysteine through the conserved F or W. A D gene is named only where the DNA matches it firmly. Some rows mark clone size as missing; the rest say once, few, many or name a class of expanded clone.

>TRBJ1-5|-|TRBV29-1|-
TGCAGCGTTGTAATCGGCAGCCAAGGGCTTCAGCCCCAGCATTTT
CSVVIGSQGLQPQHF
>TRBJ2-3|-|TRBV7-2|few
TGTGCCAGCAGCTTTGGGGTTGGTGCAGATACGCAGTATTTT
CASSFGVGADTQYF
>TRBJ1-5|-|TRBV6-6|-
TGTGCCAGCAGTTACTCGGTGGGGTCCAATCAGCCCCAGCATTTT
CASSYSVGSNQPQHF
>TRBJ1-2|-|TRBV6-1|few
TGTGCCAGCAGTTTCGGAACTGGGGGTTATGGCTACACCTTC
CASSFGTGGYGYTF
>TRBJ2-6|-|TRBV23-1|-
TGCGCCAGCAGTCCAGGCCCTGTAGGGGACCTTGGGGCCAACGTCCTGACTTTC
CASSPGPVGDLGANVLTF
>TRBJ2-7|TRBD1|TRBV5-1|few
TGCGCCAGCAGCTTGAATTTGGACAGGTCCTACGAGCAGTACTTC
CASSLNLDRSYEQYF
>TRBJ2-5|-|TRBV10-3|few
TGTGCCATCAGTGAGTCAAAAGGAACAGGAGGAGAGACCCAGTACTTC
CAISESKGTGGETQYF
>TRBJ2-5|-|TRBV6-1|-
TGTGCCAGCTGCGGCGAGACCCAGTACTTC
CASCGETQYF
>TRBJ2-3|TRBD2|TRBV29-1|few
TGCAGCGTTTCGGGACTAGCGGTGAGCACAGATACGCAGTATTTT
CSVSGLAVSTDTQYF
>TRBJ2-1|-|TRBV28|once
TGTGCCAGCAGACTAAGTTTCAGCTCCTACAATGAGCAGTTCTTC
CASRLSFSSYNEQFF
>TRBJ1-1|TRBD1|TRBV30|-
TGTGCCTGGAGTGTAGCGAGGACAGGGGGGGTCACTGAAGCTTTCTTT
CAWSVARTGGVTEAFF
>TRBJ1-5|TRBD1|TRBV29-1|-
TGCAGCGTCTGGACAGGGGGGAGCAATCAGCCCCAGCATTTT
CSVWTGGSNQPQHF
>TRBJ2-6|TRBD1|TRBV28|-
TGTGCCAGCAGTTTAGTCAGGGGGAACTCTGGGGCCAACGTCCTGACTTTC
CASSLVRGNSGANVLTF
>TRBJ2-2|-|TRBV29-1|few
TGCAGCGTTGAATACCAGCTCGACGGGGAGCTGTTTTTT
CSVEYQLDGELFF
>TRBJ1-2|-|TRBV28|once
TGTGCCAGCAATCGAGAGGGCCTGGGCTACACCTTC
CASNREGLGYTF
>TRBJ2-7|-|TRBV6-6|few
TGTGCCAGCAGTTCCCGCAGGGCCGACGAGCAGTACTTC
CASSSRRADEQYF
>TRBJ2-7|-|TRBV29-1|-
TGCAGCGTCCTCCATTCAGCCTACGAGCAGTACTTC
CSVLHSAYEQYF
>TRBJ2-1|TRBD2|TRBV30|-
TGTGCCTGGAGTGCGGGACTAGGCGAGCAGTTCTTC
CAWSAGLGEQFF
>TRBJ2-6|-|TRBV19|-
TGTGCCAGTCGGACCTCTGGGGCCAACGTCCTGACTTTC
CASRTSGANVLTF